This T cell receptor (beta chain) was retrieved from a study of CD8 T cells in ankylosing spondylitis. Study results and caveats: Previously reported in reactive arthritis synovial fluid and blood were some of the motif variants. Relatively rare in peripheral blood, disease-linked clones were also CD8+. Disease-associated clones were reportedly significantly overrepresented in matched ankylosing spondylitis synovial fluid. Blood from ankylosing spondylitis patients appeared to carry a characteristic roughly 8-variant TCR beta motif.

In TCRdb, the 5' RACE reads were re-called with MiXCR into one record per CDR3 protein. This sample has 150,000 to 200,000 distinct CDR3 sequences; roughly 10% occur once, and the top ten carry 29%. With 5 bases clipped from V and 5 bases from J, the junction kept 5 bases outside the gene matches. This CDR3 is 15 amino acids long. CDR1 and CDR2 from the germline V gene are SGHRS and YFSETQ. This clonotype was seen many times. Its antigen is unidentified. The J gene is TRBJ1-4, the V gene TRBV5-1, with 11 bases that match TRBD1. The specimen was blood, either unsorted or a sorted T cell fraction (not recorded which). This receptor was taken from a male donor with ankylosing spondylitis or in good health (not recorded which). The CDR3 region is CASSPGQGANEKLFF. CDR3 DNA: TGCGCCAGCAGTCCAGGACAGGGGGCGAATGAAAAACTGTTTTTT. The entire variable domain, with the rest obtained from reference TRBV5-1 and TRBJ1-4, is as follows: KAGVTQTPRYLIKTRGQQVTLSCSPISGHRSVSWYQQTPGQGLQFLFEYFSETQRNKGNFPGRFSGRQFSNSRSEMNVSTLELGDSALYLCASSPGQGANEKLFFGSGTQLSVL.